This T cell receptor beta chain comes out of a study of T cell changes during pregnancy in multiple sclerosis. Method: immunoSEQ multiplex PCR; TCRdb's copy keeps in-frame clones and lacks some. The sample shows 30,000 to 40,000 clones, roughly 90% of them seen only once. The CDR3 runs 16 residues. Germline V gene lookup returns CDR1 MNHEY and CDR2 SMNVEV (reference sequence). V shed 3 bases and J shed 1 base, with 16 bases lying between them. This chain links TRBV27 with TRBJ2-7; no clear D. The sequencing used CD8+ T cells from peripheral blood mononuclear cells, collected in the first trimester of pregnancy. The sequence derives from a female donor with multiple sclerosis, enrolled in a pregnancy study. The CDR3 protein is CASSLSPPAASYEQYF. CDR3 nucleotide sequence: TGTGCCAGCAGTTTGTCCCCCCCGGCGGCTTCCTACGAGCAGTACTTC.